This passage covers 8 T cell receptor beta chains from one sample sequenced in a study of T cells in Graves' hyperthyroidism and ophthalmopathy. Using RNA transcripts as the source, TCR beta CDR3 regions were amplified. HTBI primers were employed in a first-round RT-PCR of the TCR CDR3. TCRdb analysed the multiplex PCR reads with MiXCR anew, one entry per CDR3 protein. This sample has under 800,000 distinct CDR3 sequences, with approximately 15% found just once. Sequencing was done on a sample of blood. These receptors came from a woman in her late teens or twenties with Graves' hyperthyroidism.

This clonotype was counted a few times. The chain couples TRBV20-1 to TRBJ1-2; D not resolved. Deletions cut 0 bases from V and 8 bases from J, with 13 bases between. From germline, CDR1 is DFQATT and CDR2 SNEGSKA (reference sequence). CDR3 length: 13 residues. CDR3: CSARDTAGRGYTF. In DNA form, the CDR3 reads TGCAGTGCTAGAGATACTGCAGGCAGGGGCTACACCTTC.

A few counts support this clonotype. CDR3 DNA: TGCAGTGCCAGACGACGGAACAATGAGCAGTTCTTC. Translation gives CSARRRNNEQFF. The rearrangement uses TRBV20-1 and TRBJ2-1; D is unresolved. There are 12 residues in the CDR3. Trimming cost V 6 bases and J 5 bases, with 11 bases left between them. Germline V gene sequence: CDR1 DFQATT, CDR2 SNEGSKA (reference sequence).

Only a few counts were recorded for this clonotype. This rearrangement joins TRBV6-1 to TRBJ2-4; D perhaps matches TRBD1 (6 bases). CDR1 and CDR2 (germline): MNHNS, SASEGT. Deletions cut 11 bases from V and 0 bases from J, with 29 bases between. This CDR3 is built from 19 residues. CDR3 sequence reads: CAAIRDTRTISLAKNIQYF. The DNA of the CDR3 is TGTGCCGCGATTCGGGACACTAGGACCATCAGTCTAGCCAAAAACATTCAGTACTTC.

This clonotype was seen ten or more times. V gene TRBV2 combines with J gene TRBJ2-7, with TRBD2 identical over 14 bases. The CDR3 extends over 16 amino acids. Trimming cost V 4 bases and J 5 bases; bases outside gene matches: 7. Germline-derived CDR1 and CDR2 are SNHLY and FYNNEI. CDR3 sequence: CASSGLAGGPGDEQYF. Here the CDR3 DNA reads TGTGCCAGCAGTGGACTAGCGGGAGGGCCAGGAGACGAGCAGTACTTC.

The rearrangement joins TRBV6-1 to TRBJ1-3; D is possibly TRBD1 (5 bases). Between the trimmed V and J ends, which lost 6 bases and 0 bases, there was a span of 12 bases. This CDR3 is built from 15 residues. Germline CDR1 and CDR2: MNHNS and SASEGT. CDR3 DNA: TGTGCCAGCAGCCGTCGGGACCTCTCTGGAAACACCATATATTTT. Translation gives CASSRRDLSGNTIYF.

This clonotype was seen many times. The rearrangement joins TRBV2 to TRBJ2-7; D gene uncertain. CDR1 and CDR2 from the germline V gene are SNHLY and FYNNEI. There are 15 residues in the CDR3. V lost 3 bases, J lost 2 bases, and 14 bases lay in between. CDR3 in DNA: TGTGCCAGCAGTGAGAGGCTAGACCTCGCCTACGAGCAGTACTTC. Translating it yields CASSERLDLAYEQYF.

This clonotype was counted many times. J is TRBJ2-7 and V is TRBV28, with D unclear. Germline lookup yields CDR1 MDHEN and CDR2 SYDVKM. This CDR3 is 15 amino acids long. V lost 0 bases and J lost 4, with 13 bases in between. CDR3 sequence reads: CASSLWVPKLYEQYF. In DNA, the CDR3 is TGTGCCAGCAGTTTATGGGTGCCGAAACTTTACGAGCAGTACTTC.

This clonotype was seen more than once but under ten times. This rearrangement joins TRBV29-1 to TRBJ1-2, with unresolved D. The CDR3 is 14 residues long. The V gene's germline CDR1 is SQVTM and CDR2 ANQGSEA. Trimming removed 1 base from V and 8 bases from J, with 17 bases in between. The CDR3 nucleotides are TGCAGCGTTGAAGTCGGGAAGGGTTATGGGGGCTACACCTTC. Its translation is CSVEVGKGYGGYTF.